Presented here are 17 T cell receptor beta chains from one specimen sequenced in a study of T cell responses to AZD1222 COVID-19 vaccine. Method: immunoSEQ multiplex PCR; TCRdb's copy keeps in-frame clones and lacks some. The top ten hold approximately 4.7% of the sample, which has roughly 120,000 clones, more than 80% seen once. This specimen consisted of peripheral blood, obtained 28 days after the second AZD1222 dose. These receptors originate from an adult who received the AZD1222 COVID-19 vaccine.

This sequence joins TRBV12-3 or TRBV12-4 and TRBJ1-5; the D gene is possibly TRBD1 (5 bases). The CDR3 loop spans 13 amino acids. Trimming took off 5 bases at V and 4 bases at J, with 9 bases between the two ends. The chain's CDR3 is CASSLGTNQPQHF. The CDR3 coding sequence is TGTGCCAGCAGTCTCGGGACTAATCAGCCCCAGCATTTT.

The chain employs TRBV6-2 or TRBV6-3 and TRBJ2-7, with 7 positions matching TRBD2. Trimming at V came to 5 bases and at J to 5 bases, leaving 15 bases not matched to a gene. The CDR3 spans 16 residues. In germline, CDR1 is MNHEY, CDR2 SVGEGT. The CDR3 here is CASSDRNTRTRHEQYF. The CDR3 DNA is TGTGCCAGCAGTGACCGAAACACAAGGACTAGACACGAGCAGTACTTC.

The chain employs TRBV3-1 (or the pseudogene TRBV3-2) and TRBJ2-3, with TRBD2 matching 15 bases. V was clipped by 4 bases and J by 5 bases; unmatched bases: 10. Looked up from germline, CDR1 is LGHDT and CDR2 is YNNKEL (reference sequence). The CDR3 runs 18 residues. The CDR3, as DNA: TGTGCCAGCAGCCGATCCAGGACTAGCGGGGGGGCCGGAGATACGCAGTATTTT. Protein sequence: CASSRSRTSGGAGDTQYF.

This clone was observed a handful of times. This chain uses TRBV19 with TRBJ2-7; TRBD1 agrees at 8 bases. Trimming cost V 6 bases and J 2 bases; bases outside gene matches: 18. CDR3 length: 18 amino acids. Germline CDR1 and CDR2: LNHDA and SQIVND (reference sequence). This CDR3 reads CASSHLFGTGQVPYEQYF. DNA of the CDR3: TGTGCCAGTAGCCACCTTTTCGGAACGGGACAGGTGCCCTACGAGCAGTACTTC. Based on the CDR3 plus reference TRBV19 and TRBJ2-7, the full variable domain is DGGITQSPKYLFRKEGQNVTLSCEQNLNHDAMYWYRQDPGQGLRLIYYSQIVNDFQKGDIAEGYSVSREKKESFPLTVTSAQKNPTAFYLCASSHLFGTGQVPYEQYFGPGTRLTVT.

This chain links TRBV30 with TRBJ1-6; D gene ambiguous. This CDR3 contains 13 residues. Germline CDR1 reads GTSNPN; CDR2 reads SVGIG (reference sequence). The ends were cut back, 3 bases at V and 9 bases at J, with 12 bases in the middle. The CDR3 region has the DNA TGTGCCTGGAGGGGGAGTGCGGGTTCACCCCTCCACTTT. Protein product: CAWRGSAGSPLHF.

This clone was detected many times. CDR3 sequence (DNA): TGTGCCAGCAGCCCTGTAGCGGGGGGAACCCTAAATGAGCAGTTCTTC. Amino acids: CASSPVAGGTLNEQFF. The V gene is TRBV9, the J gene TRBJ2-1, with TRBD2 matching 10 bases. Germline CDR1 SGDLS, CDR2 YYNGEE. The CDR3 is made up of 16 amino acids. Trimming at V came to 4 bases and at J to 7 bases, leaving 11 bases not matched to a gene.

This sequence joins TRBV6-1 and TRBJ2-3, with D perhaps matching TRBD1 (6 bases). V lost 3 bases to trimming and J lost 3 bases, with 13 bases between them. CDR1 and CDR2 (germline): MNHNS, SASEGT. CDR3 length: 15 residues. The CDR3 region has the DNA TGTGCCAGCAGTGATACCAGAAGGGGGACAGATACGCAGTATTTT. This translates into CASSDTRRGTDTQYF.

This chain links TRBV3-1 (or the pseudogene TRBV3-2) with TRBJ1-3; D gene ambiguous. The CDR3 runs 13 residues. Germline loops: CDR1 LGHDT, CDR2 YNNKEL (reference sequence). With 3 bases removed from V and 7 bases from J, the gap between germline ends came to 10 bases. CDR3 amino acids: CASSQAGRNTIYF. The CDR3 nucleotides read TGTGCCAGCAGCCAGGCCGGGCGGAACACCATATATTTT.

CDR3 amino acids: CASSLSRGLDEQFF. The CDR3, as DNA: TGTGCCAGCAGCTTGTCGAGAGGGCTCGATGAGCAGTTCTTC. This rearrangement joins TRBV7-9 to TRBJ2-1; perhaps TRBD2 as D (5 bases). Trimming stripped 3 bases from V and 8 bases from J, with 14 bases between. The CDR3 is made up of 14 amino acids. Germline lookup yields CDR1 SEHNR and CDR2 FQNEAQ (reference sequence). Filled out from reference TRBV7-9 and TRBJ2-1, the complete variable domain reads DTGVSQNPRHKITKRGQNVTFRCDPISEHNRLYWYRQTLGQGPEFLTYFQNEAQLEKSRLLSDRFSAERPKGSFSTLEIQRTEQGDSAMYLCASSLSRGLDEQFFGPGTRLTVL.

The chain joins TRBV5-4 to TRBJ2-2, with 10 bases fitting TRBD2. The CDR3 is 16 residues long. The germline V gene encodes CDR1 SGHNT and CDR2 YYREEE (reference sequence). The V gene end was trimmed by 5 bases and the J gene end by 2 bases; junction bases not matched to a gene: 6. The CDR3 reads CASRPGTSANTGELFF. For the CDR3, the DNA is TGTGCCAGCAGACCCGGGACTAGCGCCAACACCGGGGAGCTGTTTTTT.

This chain links TRBV18 with TRBJ1-2; 7 bases agree with TRBD1. Germline lookup yields CDR1 KGHSH and CDR2 LQKENI. V shed 1 base and J 6 bases; nucleotides not matched to a gene: 11. CDR3 length: 16 amino acids. CDR3: CASSPLPATGNDGYTF. The DNA for the CDR3 is TGTGCCAGCTCACCACTTCCCGCGACAGGGAACGATGGCTACACCTTC.

The rearrangement joins TRBV4-2 to TRBJ2-2; 8 bases line up with TRBD2. V trimming: 0 bases; J trimming: 4 bases; junction bases outside the gene matches: 10. Germline V gives CDR1 LGHNA, CDR2 YNFKEQ. CDR3 length: 18 amino acids. CDR3 protein: CASSQDKLRLASTGELFF. The CDR3 coding sequence is TGTGCCAGCAGCCAAGATAAGCTTAGACTAGCGAGCACCGGGGAGCTGTTTTTT.

The V gene is TRBV20-1, the J gene TRBJ2-1, with TRBD1 matching 8 bases. V trimming: 3 bases; J trimming: 0 bases; junction bases outside the gene matches: 7. CDR3 length: 16 residues. Germline lookup yields CDR1 DFQATT and CDR2 SNEGSKA (reference sequence). CDR3: CSASNLDRASYNEQFF. The DNA for the CDR3 is TGCAGTGCTAGTAACCTGGACAGGGCCTCCTACAATGAGCAGTTCTTC.

The chain has TRBV2 and TRBJ1-2; the match to TRBD1 covers 7 bases. CDR3 size: 13 residues. The V gene's germline CDR1 is SNHLY and CDR2 FYNNEI. Trimming took 8 bases from V and 2 from J; bases not matched to a gene: 5. CDR3 sequence reads: CASPGTANYGYTF. The CDR3 DNA reads TGTGCCAGCCCAGGGACAGCGAACTATGGCTACACCTTC.

The rearrangement uses TRBV6-5 and TRBJ1-3, with D possibly TRBD1 on 5 matching bases. Trimming took off 4 bases at V and 0 bases at J, with 13 bases between the two ends. CDR3 size: 16 residues. Germline lookup yields CDR1 MNHEY and CDR2 SVGAGI. In nucleotides, the CDR3 is TGTGCCAGCAGTTCGTGGGGGGGAAGCTCTGGAAACACCATATATTTT. This codes for CASSSWGGSSGNTIYF.

The chain carries TRBV30 and TRBJ2-7, with D possibly being TRBD2 (6 bases). V shed 2 bases and J shed 2 bases, with 13 bases lying between them. Germline CDR1 and CDR2: GTSNPN and SVGIG (reference sequence). The CDR3 contains 14 residues. The chain's CDR3 is CAWSPGGVAYEQYF. CDR3 in DNA: TGTGCCTGGAGTCCAGGAGGGGTGGCCTACGAGCAGTACTTC.

This rearrangement joins TRBV6-5 to TRBJ1-6, with 8 nucleotides matching TRBD1. The CDR3 has 14 residues. Unmatched junction bases numbered 7, after V lost 7 bases and J lost 8 bases. CDR1 is MNHEY, CDR2 SVGAGI, per germline. Written as DNA, the CDR3 is TGTGCCAGCACCCGGACAGGGAGTGATTCACCCCTCCACTTT. Translating it yields CASTRTGSDSPLHF.